Listed below are T cell receptor beta chains from one sample, sequenced in a study of blood T cell repertoires in COVID-19. Profiled with immunoSEQ multiplex PCR; TCRdb holds only in-frame clones, not every one. The table has fewer than 45,000 clones, just under 85% seen once. Sequenced sample: peripheral blood. The receptors here all came from a human donor in a cohort sampled during active COVID-19. Each CDR3 is given with its conserved first and last residue.

CACSGTGNGYTF | TRBJ1-2 | TRBV30
CASSPLGDTEAFF | TRBJ1-1 | TRBV18
CASSQEERRHGYTF | TRBJ1-2 | TRBV4-3
CASSQDLTGAYTEAFF | TRBJ1-1 | TRBV4-2
CASSLRQRNTEAFF | TRBJ1-1 | TRBV7-2
CASSPLSTGVGNTIYF | TRBJ1-3 | TRBV18
CASRATRESNQPQHF | TRBJ1-5 | TRBV5-5
CASSWTSGLSYEQYF | TRBJ2-7 | TRBV11-1
CASRRSRGHTSTDTQYF | TRBJ2-3 | TRBV28
CSVELGGLAKNIQYF | TRBJ2-4 | TRBV29-1
CASRGQGLTNEKLFF | TRBJ1-4 | TRBV2
CASRLTGGPYNEQFF | TRBJ2-1 | TRBV4-2
CATSDTSGGADNEQFF | TRBJ2-1 | TRBV24-1
CASSPGGDGYTF | TRBJ1-2 | TRBV5-1
CASRRGLITGELFF | TRBJ2-2 | TRBV11-2
CAWRNRGSYQETQYF | TRBJ2-5 | TRBV30
CASSFGQHGTQYF | TRBJ2-3 | TRBV19
CATSNRAEAFF | TRBJ1-1 | TRBV24-1
CASSEDRVRGNTIYF | TRBJ1-3 | TRBV10-2
CASSQLTGGGTATNEKLFF | TRBJ1-4 | TRBV3-1/TRBV3-2
CASSWQGEQYF | TRBJ2-7 | TRBV18
CASSEIAGTYNSPLHF | TRBJ1-6 | TRBV6-4
CATSEAGLTGELFF | TRBJ2-2 | TRBV24-1
CASSEWGQRGFSYTQYF | TRBJ2-3 | TRBV7-9
CASSQGEGRNYGYTF | TRBJ1-2 | TRBV3-1/TRBV3-2
CASSFSSYNEQFF | TRBJ2-1 | TRBV9
CASMVLGQGVWAEAFF | TRBJ1-1 | TRBV19
CASSEPGVSYEQYF | TRBJ2-7 | TRBV6-1
CASSFNRDNLFYEQYF | TRBJ2-7 | TRBV6-2/TRBV6-3
CASHAQGAGQPQHF | TRBJ1-5 | TRBV2
CASLGAGTSTDTQYF | TRBJ2-3 | TRBV2
CASSAPPDRPHDYGYTF | TRBJ1-2 | TRBV9
CASSEDTRTDTQYF | TRBJ2-3 | TRBV2
CASSTPTRYNEQFF | TRBJ2-1 | TRBV6-5
CATHRASSLYANTGELFF | TRBJ2-2 | TRBV19
CASRPTGRVRNSPLHF | TRBJ1-6 | TRBV6-6
CASSYTTWTEDSPLHF | TRBJ1-6 | TRBV5-1
CAIRGGVFNEQFF | TRBJ2-1 | TRBV10-3
CASSQASTNTGELFF | TRBJ2-2 | TRBV3-1/TRBV3-2
CASSYSRVYGYTF | TRBJ1-2 | TRBV6-5
CASSRRGGNQPQHF | TRBJ1-5 | TRBV7-9
CATSDLHGDSSYEQYF | TRBJ2-7 | TRBV24-1
CASSAGTDNSPLHF | TRBJ1-6 | TRBV6-4
CASSQDHSGGEYGYTF | TRBJ1-2 | TRBV4-2
CASSDRGGLAGVGETQYF | TRBJ2-5 | TRBV6-1
CASSSGLREAFF | TRBJ1-1 | TRBV5-5
CASSSRDRGPYTGELFF | TRBJ2-2 | TRBV7-2
CASMRVTGQGSGELFF | TRBJ2-2 | TRBV19
CAISDSGGGAEAFF | TRBJ1-1 | TRBV10-3
CASSLQRQGGFGYTF | TRBJ1-2 | TRBV5-8
CASSPDTNTGELFF | TRBJ2-2 | TRBV5-4
CASIPSGGPTDTQYF | TRBJ2-3 | TRBV3-1/TRBV3-2
CASSQGGYTGELFF | TRBJ2-2 | TRBV3-1/TRBV3-2
CASSVDGGPEQYF | TRBJ2-7 | TRBV5-1